The source of this T cell receptor beta chain is a study of T-cell reconstitution after alpha-beta-depleted transplantation in children. Regarding the study as a whole: For some patients, TCRbeta diversity was high at day 60 because of recipient T cells and thymic progenitors that survived. Reports say that about two months after transplant, the alpha-beta T cells came out of several hundred graft clones that had expanded. Newly generated T cells supplied most T-cell counts and diversity one year post-transplant.

This clonotype was recorded a few times. Its target is not known. Preparation of the TCRbeta library used unique molecular identifiers. TCRdb re-derived calls from the PCR reads in MiXCR, one entry per CDR3 protein. The repertoire holds 200,000 to 250,000 distinct CDR3 sequences, with roughly a quarter as singletons. The ends lost 2 bases at V and 0 bases at J; junction bases unmatched: 4. This CDR3 has 16 amino acids. The germline gives CDR1 MGHRA, CDR2 YSYEKL. The receptor was derived from a female patient aged 2-9 years who had a stem cell transplant for congenital amegakaryocytic thrombocytopenia, so the T cells may come from the graft donor. The sequencing used PBMCs, mostly from graft donor cells, collected 360 days after TCRalphabeta/CD19-depleted stem cell transplant. The genes are TRBV4-1 and TRBJ2-3; 8 bases agree with TRBD2. CDR3 sequence: CASSQPASGSTDTQYF. The DNA of the CDR3 is TGCGCCAGCAGCCAACCGGCTAGCGGGAGCACAGATACGCAGTATTTT.